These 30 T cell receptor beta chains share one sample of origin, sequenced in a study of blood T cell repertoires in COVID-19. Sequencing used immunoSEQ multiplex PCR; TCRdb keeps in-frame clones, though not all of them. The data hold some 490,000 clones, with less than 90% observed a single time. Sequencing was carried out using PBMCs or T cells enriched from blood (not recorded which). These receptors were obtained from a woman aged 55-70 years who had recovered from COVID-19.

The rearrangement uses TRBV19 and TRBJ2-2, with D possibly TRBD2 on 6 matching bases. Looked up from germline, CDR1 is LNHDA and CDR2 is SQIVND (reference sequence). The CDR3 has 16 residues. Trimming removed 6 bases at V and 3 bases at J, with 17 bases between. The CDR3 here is CASSRWRVADTGELFF. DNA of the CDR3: TGTGCCAGTAGCAGGTGGCGGGTAGCGGACACCGGGGAGCTGTTTTTT.

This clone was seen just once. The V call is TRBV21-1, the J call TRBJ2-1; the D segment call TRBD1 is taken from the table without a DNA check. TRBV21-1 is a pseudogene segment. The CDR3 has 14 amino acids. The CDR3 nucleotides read TGTGCCAGCAGCAAAGGGACAGGGATGAATGAGCAGTTCTTC. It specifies CASSKGTGMNEQFF.

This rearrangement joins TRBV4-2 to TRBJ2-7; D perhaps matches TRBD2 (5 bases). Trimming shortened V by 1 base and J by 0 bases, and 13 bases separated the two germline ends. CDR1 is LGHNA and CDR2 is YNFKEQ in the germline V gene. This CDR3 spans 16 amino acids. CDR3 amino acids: CASSQVSRASSYEQYV. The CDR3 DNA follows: TGTGCCAGCAGCCAAGTTTCGCGGGCCTCCTCCTACGAGCAGTACGTC.

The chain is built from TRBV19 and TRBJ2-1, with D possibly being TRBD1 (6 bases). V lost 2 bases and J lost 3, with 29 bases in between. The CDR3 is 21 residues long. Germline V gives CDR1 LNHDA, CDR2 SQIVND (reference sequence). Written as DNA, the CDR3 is TGTGCCAGTAGTATACCCAACGGACAGACGTACCCCGCTCGATTCTACAATGAGCAGTTCTTC. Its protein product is CASSIPNGQTYPARFYNEQFF.

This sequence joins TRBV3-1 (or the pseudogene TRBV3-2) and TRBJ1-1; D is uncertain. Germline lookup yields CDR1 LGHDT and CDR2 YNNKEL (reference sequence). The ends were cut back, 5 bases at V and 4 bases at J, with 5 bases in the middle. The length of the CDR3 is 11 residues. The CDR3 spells CASSDTTEAFF. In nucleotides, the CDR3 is TGTGCCAGCAGCGACACCACTGAAGCTTTCTTT.

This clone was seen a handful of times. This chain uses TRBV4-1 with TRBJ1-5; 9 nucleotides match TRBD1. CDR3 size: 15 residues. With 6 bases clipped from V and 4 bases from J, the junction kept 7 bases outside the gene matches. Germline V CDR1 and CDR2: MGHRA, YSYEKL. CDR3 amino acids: CASSLSDRGNQPQHF. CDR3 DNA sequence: TGCGCCAGCAGTCTCTCCGACAGGGGGAATCAGCCCCAGCATTTT.

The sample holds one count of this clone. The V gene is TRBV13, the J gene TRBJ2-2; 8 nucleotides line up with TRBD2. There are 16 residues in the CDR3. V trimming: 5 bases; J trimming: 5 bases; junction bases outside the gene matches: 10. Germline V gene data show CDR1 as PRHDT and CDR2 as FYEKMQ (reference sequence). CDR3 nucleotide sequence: TGTGCCAGCAGCCGCGGGGGGCCGGGGTTGACCGGGGAGCTGTTTTTT. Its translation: CASSRGGPGLTGELFF.

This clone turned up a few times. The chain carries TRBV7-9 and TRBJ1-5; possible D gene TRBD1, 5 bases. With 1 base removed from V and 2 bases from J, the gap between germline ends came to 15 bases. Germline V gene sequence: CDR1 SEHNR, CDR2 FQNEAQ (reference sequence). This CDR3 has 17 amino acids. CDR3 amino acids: CASSLGQILNGNQPQHF. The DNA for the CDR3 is TGTGCCAGCAGCTTAGGACAGATCCTTAATGGCAATCAGCCCCAGCATTTT.

The CDR3 bases are TGCAGTGCTAGTCTAGCGGGGGGCCGGACAGATACGCAGTATTTT. Its translation is CSASLAGGRTDTQYF. V gene TRBV20-1 combines with J gene TRBJ2-3; 11 bases are shared with TRBD2. CDR3 length equals 15 residues. Germline lookup yields CDR1 DFQATT and CDR2 SNEGSKA (reference sequence). V shed 3 bases, J shed 3 bases, and the junction held 5 bases outside the gene matches.

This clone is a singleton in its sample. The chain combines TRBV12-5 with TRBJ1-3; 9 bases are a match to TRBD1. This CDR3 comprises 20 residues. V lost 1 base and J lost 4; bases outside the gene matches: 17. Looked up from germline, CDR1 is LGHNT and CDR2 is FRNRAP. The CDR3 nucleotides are TGTGCTAGTGGTTTGGCCTTAATCGTAGGACAGGGGACGAAAGGAAACACCATATATTTT. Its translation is CASGLALIVGQGTKGNTIYF.

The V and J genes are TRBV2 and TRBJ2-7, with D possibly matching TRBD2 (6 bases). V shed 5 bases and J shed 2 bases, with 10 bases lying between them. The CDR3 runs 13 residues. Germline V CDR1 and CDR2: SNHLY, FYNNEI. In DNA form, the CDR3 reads TGTGCCAGCAGTCCGGGACTGACCTACGAGCAGTACGTC. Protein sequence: CASSPGLTYEQYV.

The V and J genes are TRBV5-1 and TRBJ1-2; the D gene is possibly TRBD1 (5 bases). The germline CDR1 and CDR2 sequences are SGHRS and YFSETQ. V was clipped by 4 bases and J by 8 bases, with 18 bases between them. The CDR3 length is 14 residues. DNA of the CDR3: TGCGCCAGCAGCCGGGCGGGGGAAAGAGAAGGCTACACCTTC. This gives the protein CASSRAGEREGYTF.

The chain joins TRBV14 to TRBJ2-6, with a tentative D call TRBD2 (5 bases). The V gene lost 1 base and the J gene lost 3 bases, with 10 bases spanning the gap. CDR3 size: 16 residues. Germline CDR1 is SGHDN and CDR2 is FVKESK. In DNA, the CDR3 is TGTGCCAGCAGCCAAGTCTCGGGGTTTGGGGCCAACGTCCTGACTTTC. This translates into CASSQVSGFGANVLTF.

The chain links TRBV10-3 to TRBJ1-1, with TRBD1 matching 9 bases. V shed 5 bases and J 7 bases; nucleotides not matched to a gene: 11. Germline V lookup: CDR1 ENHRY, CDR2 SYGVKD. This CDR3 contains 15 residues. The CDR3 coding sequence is TGTGCCATCAGTTTACAACAGGGGGCTGTTCTTGAAGCTTTCTTT. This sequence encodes CAISLQQGAVLEAFF.

CDR3 in DNA: TGTGCCAGTAGTGGTTCAGGGTTCTTAGTGACTGAAGCTTTCTTT. It encodes CASSGSGFLVTEAFF. The rearrangement joins TRBV19 to TRBJ1-1, with a weak D call TRBD1 (5 bases). Germline-derived CDR1 and CDR2 are LNHDA and SQIVND (reference sequence). CDR3 length: 15 amino acids. Trimming pared 5 bases from V and 5 bases from J, leaving 18 bases between. Together with reference TRBV19 and TRBJ1-1, the CDR3 gives the full variable domain: DGGITQSPKYLFRKEGQNVTLSCEQNLNHDAMYWYRQDPGQGLRLIYYSQIVNDFQKGDIAEGYSVSREKKESFPLTVTSAQKNPTAFYLCASSGSGFLVTEAFFGQGTRLTVV.

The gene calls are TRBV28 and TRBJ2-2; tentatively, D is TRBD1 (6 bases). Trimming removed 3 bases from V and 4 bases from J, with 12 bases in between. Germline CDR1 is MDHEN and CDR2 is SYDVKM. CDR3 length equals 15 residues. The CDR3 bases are TGTGCCAGCAGTTTCCTCGACAGGATCACCGGGGAGCTGTTTTTT. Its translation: CASSFLDRITGELFF.

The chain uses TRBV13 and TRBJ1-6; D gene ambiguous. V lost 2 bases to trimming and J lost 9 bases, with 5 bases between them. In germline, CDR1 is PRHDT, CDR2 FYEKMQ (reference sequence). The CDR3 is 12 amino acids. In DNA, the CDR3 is TGTGCCAGCAGCTTAACTGTTTCACCCCTCCACTTT. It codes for CASSLTVSPLHF.

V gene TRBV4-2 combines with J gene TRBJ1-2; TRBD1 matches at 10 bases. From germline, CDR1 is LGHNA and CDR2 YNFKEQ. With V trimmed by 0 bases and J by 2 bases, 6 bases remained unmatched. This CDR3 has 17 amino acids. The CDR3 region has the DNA TGTGCCAGCAGCCAAGATAGGGGACAGGGGAGGAACTATGGCTACACCTTC. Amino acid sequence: CASSQDRGQGRNYGYTF.

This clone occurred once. The DNA for the CDR3 is TGTGCCAGCAGCGTACGAGGGTCGAACACCGGGGAGCTGTTTTTT. Residues: CASSVRGSNTGELFF. The gene calls are TRBV9 and TRBJ2-2; D is possibly TRBD2 (5 bases). Germline V gene sequence: CDR1 SGDLS, CDR2 YYNGEE. The CDR3 sequence is 15 residues long. V shed 1 base and J shed 0 bases, with 7 bases lying between them.

CDR3 bases: TGTGCCACCAGTGATCACACCGGGACAGGCAATCAGCCCCAGCATTTT. Its protein product is CATSDHTGTGNQPQHF. The V and J genes are TRBV24-1 and TRBJ1-5; 7 bases match TRBD1. V lost 3 bases, J lost 2 bases, and 6 bases stayed unmatched. Germline-derived CDR1 and CDR2 are KGHDR and SFDVKD. The CDR3 has 16 residues.

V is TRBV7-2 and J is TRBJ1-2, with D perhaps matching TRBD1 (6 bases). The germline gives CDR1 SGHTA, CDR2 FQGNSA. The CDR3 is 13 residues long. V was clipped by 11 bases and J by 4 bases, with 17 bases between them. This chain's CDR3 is CASGRTTGYGYTF. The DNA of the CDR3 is TGTGCCTCGGGGCGAACGACAGGCTATGGCTACACCTTC.

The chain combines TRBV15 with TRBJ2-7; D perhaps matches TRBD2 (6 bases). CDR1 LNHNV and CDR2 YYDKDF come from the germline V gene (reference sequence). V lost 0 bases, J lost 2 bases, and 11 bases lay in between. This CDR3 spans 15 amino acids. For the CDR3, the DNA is TGTGCCACCAGCAGAGACGCGGGGCGTCCCTACGAGCAGTACTTC. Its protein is CATSRDAGRPYEQYF.

CDR3 nucleotides: TGTGCCAGCAGCCGGAATAGCGGGGGGGCCCACGAGCAGTACTTC. Translating gives CASSRNSGGAHEQYF. This chain connects TRBV3-1 (or the pseudogene TRBV3-2) to TRBJ2-7; 11 bases match TRBD2. V was pared by 4 bases and J by 5 bases, with 7 bases of the junction left unmatched. The CDR3 consists of 15 residues. The germline V gene has CDR1 LGHDT and CDR2 YNNKEL (reference sequence).

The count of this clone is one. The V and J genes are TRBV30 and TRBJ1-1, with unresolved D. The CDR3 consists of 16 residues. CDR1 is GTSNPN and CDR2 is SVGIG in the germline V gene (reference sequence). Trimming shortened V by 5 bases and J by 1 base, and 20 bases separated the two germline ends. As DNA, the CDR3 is TGTGCCTGGCGCACGACGGGGTGGAACCCGAACACTGAAGCTTTCTTT. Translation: CAWRTTGWNPNTEAFF. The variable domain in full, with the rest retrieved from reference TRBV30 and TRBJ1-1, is SQTIHQWPATLVQPVGSPLSLECTVEGTSNPNLYWYRQAAGRGLQLLFYSVGIGQISSEVPQNLSASRPQDRQFILSSKKLLLSDSGFYLCAWRTTGWNPNTEAFFGQGTRLTVV.

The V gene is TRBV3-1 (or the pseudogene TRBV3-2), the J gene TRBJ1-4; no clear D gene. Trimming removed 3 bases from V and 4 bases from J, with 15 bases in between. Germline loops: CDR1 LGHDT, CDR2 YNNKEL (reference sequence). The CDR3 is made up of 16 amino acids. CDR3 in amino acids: CASSHWDRGNNEKLFF. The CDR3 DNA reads TGTGCCAGCAGCCACTGGGATAGAGGGAATAATGAAAAACTGTTTTTT.

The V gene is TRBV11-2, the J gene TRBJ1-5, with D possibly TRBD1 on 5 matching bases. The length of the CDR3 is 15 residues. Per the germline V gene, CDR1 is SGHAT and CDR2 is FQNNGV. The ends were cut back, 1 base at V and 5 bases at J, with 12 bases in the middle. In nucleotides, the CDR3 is TGTGCCAGCAGCTTAGGTGGGGGGTCGGATCAGCCCCAGCATTTT. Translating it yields CASSLGGGSDQPQHF.

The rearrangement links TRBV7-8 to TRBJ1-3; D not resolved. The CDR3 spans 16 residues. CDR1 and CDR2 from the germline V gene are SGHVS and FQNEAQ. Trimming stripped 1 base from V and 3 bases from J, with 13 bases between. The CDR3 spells CASSLVRLEFGNTIYF. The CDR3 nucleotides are TGTGCCAGCAGCTTAGTGCGTTTAGAGTTTGGAAACACCATATATTTT.

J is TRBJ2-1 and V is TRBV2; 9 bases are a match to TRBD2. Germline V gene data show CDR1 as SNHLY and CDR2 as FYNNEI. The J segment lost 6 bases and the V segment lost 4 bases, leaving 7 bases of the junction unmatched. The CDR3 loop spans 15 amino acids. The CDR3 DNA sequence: TGTGCCAGCAGTGCTTCCGGGACTAGCACCAATGAGCAGTTCTTC. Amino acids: CASSASGTSTNEQFF.

This CDR3 is CASSYEFGGISEQFF. CDR3 nucleotide sequence: TGTGCCAGCAGTTACGAGTTTGGGGGCATCTCGGAGCAGTTCTTC. This rearrangement joins TRBV6-2 or TRBV6-3 to TRBJ2-1, with D perhaps TRBD1 (6 bases). Per germline, CDR1 MNHEY and CDR2 SVGEGT. This CDR3 spans 15 amino acids. The ends were cut back, 2 bases at V and 10 bases at J, with 18 bases in the middle.

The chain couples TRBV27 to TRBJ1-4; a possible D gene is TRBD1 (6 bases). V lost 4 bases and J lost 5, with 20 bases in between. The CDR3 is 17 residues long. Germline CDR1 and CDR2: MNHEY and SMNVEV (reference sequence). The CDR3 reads CASSSTPSGDPNEKLFF. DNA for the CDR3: TGTGCCAGCAGTTCAACGCCCTCAGGGGACCCAAATGAAAAACTGTTTTTT.